The clone carrying this T cell receptor (beta chain) was detected only a few times. Its antigen is not identified. Obtained from alopecia areata patients were lesional scalp punch biopsies along with peripheral blood. RNA was extracted and reverse transcribed into cDNA as the sequencing template. TCRdb's table, derived via immunoSEQ multiplex PCR, lists solely in-frame clones and lacks some. The repertoire includes approximately 31,000 clones, 70% to 80% of them detected once, and about 20% sits in the top ten. This record belongs to a study of CD8+ T cells in alopecia areata. Whole-study results and caveats: Normal-skin resident alphabeta T cells also appear among scalp sample sequences. Normal scalp showed lower clonality than lesional scalp, especially alopecia totalis/universalis.

The sequencing sample was made of NKG2D-low CD8+ T cells sorted from blood. The sequence came from a human donor with alopecia areata.

The CDR3 coding sequence is TGTGCCAGCAGTGCGGGGGGCGGATACGAGCAGTACTTC. Amino acids: CASSAGGGYEQYF. This chain connects TRBV6-1 to TRBJ2-7; D might be TRBD2 (7 bases). This CDR3 is built from 13 residues. CDR1 is MNHNS, CDR2 SASEGT, per germline. Trimming pared 4 bases from V and 4 bases from J, leaving 11 bases between.